The clone carrying this TCR beta chain was found many times. The data derive from a study of immune characterization of retroperitoneal liposarcoma. TCRdb independently ran MiXCR on the PCR reads; one entry per CDR3 protein. The sample records more than 9,000 distinct CDR3 sequences, about a quarter being singletons. This receptor was taken from a male donor with retroperitoneal liposarcoma. Sample: tumor tissue.

In nucleotides, the CDR3 is TGTGCCAGCAGCCGGACTAGCAGAACCTACGAGCAGTACTTC. Its translation: CASSRTSRTYEQYF. The J gene is TRBJ2-7, the V gene TRBV11-1, with 8 bases fitting TRBD2. CDR1 and CDR2 from the germline V gene are SGHAT and FQDESV (reference sequence). The V segment lost 5 bases and the J segment 2 bases; nucleotides outside the gene matches: 5. The CDR3 extends over 14 amino acids.